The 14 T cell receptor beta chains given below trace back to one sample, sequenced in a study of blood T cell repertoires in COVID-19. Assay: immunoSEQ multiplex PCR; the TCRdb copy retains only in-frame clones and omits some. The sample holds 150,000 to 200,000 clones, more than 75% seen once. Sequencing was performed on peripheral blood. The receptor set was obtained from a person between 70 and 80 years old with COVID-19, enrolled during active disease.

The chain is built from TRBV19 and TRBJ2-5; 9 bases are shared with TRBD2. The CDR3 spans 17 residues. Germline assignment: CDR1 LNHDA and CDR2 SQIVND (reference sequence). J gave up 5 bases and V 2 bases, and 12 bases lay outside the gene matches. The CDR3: CASSISICERGVETQYF. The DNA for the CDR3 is TGTGCCAGTAGTATATCAATTTGCGAGCGGGGGGTTGAGACCCAGTACTTC.

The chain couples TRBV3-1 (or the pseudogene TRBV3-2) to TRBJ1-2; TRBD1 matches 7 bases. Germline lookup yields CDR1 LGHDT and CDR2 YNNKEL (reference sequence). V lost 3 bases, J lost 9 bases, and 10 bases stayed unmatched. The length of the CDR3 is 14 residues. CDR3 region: CASSHLGQPERYTF. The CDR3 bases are TGTGCCAGCAGCCACCTGGGACAGCCGGAACGCTACACCTTC.

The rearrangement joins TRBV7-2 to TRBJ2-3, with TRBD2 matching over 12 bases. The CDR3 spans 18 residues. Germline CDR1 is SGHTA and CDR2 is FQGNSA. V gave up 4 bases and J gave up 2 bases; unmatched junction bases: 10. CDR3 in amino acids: CASSSSSGGAAYTDTQYF. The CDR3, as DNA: TGTGCCAGCAGCTCATCTAGCGGGGGGGCGGCCTACACAGATACGCAGTATTTT. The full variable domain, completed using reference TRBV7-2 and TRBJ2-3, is GAGVSQSPSNKVTEKGKDVELRCDPISGHTALYWYRQSLGQGLEFLIYFQGNSAPDKSGLPSDRFSAERTGGSVSTLTIQRTQQEDSAVYLCASSSSSGGAAYTDTQYFGPGTRLTVL.

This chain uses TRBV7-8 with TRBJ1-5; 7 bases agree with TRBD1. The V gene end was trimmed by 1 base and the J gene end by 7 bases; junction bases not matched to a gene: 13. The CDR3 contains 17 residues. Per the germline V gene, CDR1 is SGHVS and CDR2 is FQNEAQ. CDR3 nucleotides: TGTGCCAGCAGCTTAGTCCCGGACAGGTTATCGGCCCAGCCCCAGCATTTT. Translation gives CASSLVPDRLSAQPQHF.

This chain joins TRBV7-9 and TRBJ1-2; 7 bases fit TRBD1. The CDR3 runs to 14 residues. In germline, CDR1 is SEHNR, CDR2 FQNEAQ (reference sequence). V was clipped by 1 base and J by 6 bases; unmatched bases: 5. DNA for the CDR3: TGTGCCAGCAGCTTAGTAGGAGGGGGCGATGGCTACACCTTC. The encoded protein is CASSLVGGGDGYTF.

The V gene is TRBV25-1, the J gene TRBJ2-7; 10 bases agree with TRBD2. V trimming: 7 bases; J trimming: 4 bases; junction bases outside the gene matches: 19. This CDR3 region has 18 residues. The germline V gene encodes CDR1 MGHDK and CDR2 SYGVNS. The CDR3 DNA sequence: TGTGCCAGCATGAAAGGGTCCAGCGGGGGGGCAAATTGGTACGAGCAGTACTTC. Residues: CASMKGSSGGANWYEQYF.

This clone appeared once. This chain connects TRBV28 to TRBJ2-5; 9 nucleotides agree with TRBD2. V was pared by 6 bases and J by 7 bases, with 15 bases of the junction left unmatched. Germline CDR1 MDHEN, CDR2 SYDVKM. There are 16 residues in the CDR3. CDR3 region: CASRPGTSSSFGTQYF. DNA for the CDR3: TGTGCCAGCAGACCCGGGACTAGCTCATCGTTTGGGACCCAGTACTTC.

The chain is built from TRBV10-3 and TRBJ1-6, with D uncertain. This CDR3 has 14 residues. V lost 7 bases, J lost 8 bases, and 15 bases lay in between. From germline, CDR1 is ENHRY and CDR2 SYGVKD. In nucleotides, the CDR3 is TGTGCCATCAAGGTCGGGGAGGCTGATTCACCCCTCCACTTT. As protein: CAIKVGEADSPLHF.

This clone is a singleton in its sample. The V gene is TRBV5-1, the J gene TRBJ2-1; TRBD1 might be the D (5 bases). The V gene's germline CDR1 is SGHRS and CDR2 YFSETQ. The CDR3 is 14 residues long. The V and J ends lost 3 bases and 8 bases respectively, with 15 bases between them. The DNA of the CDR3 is TGCGCCAGCAGCTCCTTAGGACAATTCGATGAGCAGTTCTTC. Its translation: CASSSLGQFDEQFF.

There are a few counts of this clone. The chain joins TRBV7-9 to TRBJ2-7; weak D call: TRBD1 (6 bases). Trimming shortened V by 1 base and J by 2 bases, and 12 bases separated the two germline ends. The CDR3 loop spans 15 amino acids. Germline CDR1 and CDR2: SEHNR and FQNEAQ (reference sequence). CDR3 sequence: CASSLGGGTPYEQYF. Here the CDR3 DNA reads TGTGCCAGCAGCTTAGGAGGGGGAACCCCCTACGAGCAGTACTTC.

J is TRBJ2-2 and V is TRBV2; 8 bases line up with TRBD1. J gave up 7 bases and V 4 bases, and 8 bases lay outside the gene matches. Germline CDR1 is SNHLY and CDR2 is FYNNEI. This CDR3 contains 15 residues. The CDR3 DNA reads TGTGCCAGCAGTGGGACAGGGCCCACCGGCGGGGAGCTGTTTTTT. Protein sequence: CASSGTGPTGGELFF.

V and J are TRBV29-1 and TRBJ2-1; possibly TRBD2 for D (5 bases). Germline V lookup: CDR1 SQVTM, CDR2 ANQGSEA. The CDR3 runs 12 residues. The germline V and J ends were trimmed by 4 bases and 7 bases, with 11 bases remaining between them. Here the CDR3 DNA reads TGCAGCGTTGGGACTGCTGGGAATGAGCAGTTCTTC. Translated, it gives CSVGTAGNEQFF.

The CDR3 nucleotides read TGTGCCAGCAGCGTGGACAGGGGTAATCGGCTAGCGGCTCATGAGCAGTTCTTC. Protein product: CASSVDRGNRLAAHEQFF. The chain couples TRBV7-9 to TRBJ2-1, with 9 bases aligning to TRBD1. J gave up 8 bases and V 5 bases, and 19 bases lay outside the gene matches. The CDR3 is 18 residues long. CDR1 and CDR2 from the germline V gene are SEHNR and FQNEAQ (reference sequence).

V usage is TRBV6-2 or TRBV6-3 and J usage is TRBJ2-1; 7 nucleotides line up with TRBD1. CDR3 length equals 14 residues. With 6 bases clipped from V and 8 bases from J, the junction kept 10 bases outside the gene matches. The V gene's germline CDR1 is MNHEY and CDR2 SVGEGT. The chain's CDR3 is CASSRRTGRDEQFF. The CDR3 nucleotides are TGTGCCAGCAGCCGGAGGACAGGACGAGATGAGCAGTTCTTC.